These T cell receptor beta chains were read from a single sample in a study of blood T cell repertoires in COVID-19. Here immunoSEQ multiplex PCR was the method, and the copy in TCRdb shows in-frame clones only, minus some. Altogether 250,000 to 350,000 clones are present, roughly 88% being singletons, with the ten largest covering 5.5% to 8.5%. Sample: peripheral blood. These receptors were taken from a young woman who had recovered from COVID-19. CDR3s include the opening cysteine and the closing phenylalanine or tryptophan. The D gene is left open where the match is weak.

j_gene: TRBJ1-2
v_gene: TRBV6-1
d_gene: NA
len: 13
CDR3nt: TGTGCCAGCAGTGAACAGGCGCTCTATGGCTACACCTTC
CDR3aa: CASSEQALYGYTF

j_gene: TRBJ2-7
v_gene: TRBV15
d_gene: NA
len: 20
CDR3nt: TGTGCCACCAGCAGAGATCCGGCAGGGGATCGTTTTTTAGGCTCCTACGAGCAGTACTTC
CDR3aa: CATSRDPAGDRFLGSYEQYF

j_gene: TRBJ1-5
v_gene: TRBV20-1
d_gene: NA
len: 13
CDR3nt: TGCAGTGCTAGTACAGTTGGTAACCAGCCCCAGCATTTT
CDR3aa: CSASTVGNQPQHF

j_gene: TRBJ2-7
v_gene: TRBV30
d_gene: NA
len: 13
CDR3nt: TGTGCCTGGAGTGGGGGGCCCTCCTACGAGCAGTACTTC
CDR3aa: CAWSGGPSYEQYF

j_gene: TRBJ2-4
v_gene: TRBV7-8
d_gene: TRBD1
len: 15
CDR3nt: TGTGCCAGCAGCTTAATGGGACAGGGGTCGAACATTCAGTACTTC
CDR3aa: CASSLMGQGSNIQYF

j_gene: TRBJ2-5
v_gene: TRBV6-1
d_gene: TRBD1
len: 13
CDR3nt: TGTGCCAGCAGTGACAGGGGGCTGAAGACCCAGTACTTC
CDR3aa: CASSDRGLKTQYF

j_gene: TRBJ1-2
v_gene: TRBV25-1
d_gene: NA
len: 15
CDR3nt: TGTGCCAGCAGTGGACCAACAGGGATTAATGATGGCTACACCTTC
CDR3aa: CASSGPTGINDGYTF

j_gene: TRBJ2-3
v_gene: TRBV5-1
d_gene: NA
len: 15
CDR3nt: TGCGCCAGCAGCTCTAAAATTTCATCCACAGATACGCAGTATTTT
CDR3aa: CASSSKISSTDTQYF

j_gene: TRBJ1-3
v_gene: TRBV9
d_gene: NA
len: 14
CDR3nt: TGTGCCAGCAGCGTAGCCTTAACTGGAAACACCATATATTTT
CDR3aa: CASSVALTGNTIYF

j_gene: TRBJ2-2
v_gene: TRBV30
d_gene: NA
len: 12
CDR3nt: TGTGCCTGTGGCGGGAACACCGGGGAGCTGTTTTTT
CDR3aa: CACGGNTGELFF

j_gene: TRBJ1-1
v_gene: TRBV30
d_gene: NA
len: 13
CDR3nt: TGTGCCTGGAGCTGGGACTACAACACTGAAGCTTTCTTT
CDR3aa: CAWSWDYNTEAFF

j_gene: TRBJ2-6
v_gene: TRBV12-3/TRBV12-4
d_gene: NA
len: 13
CDR3nt: TGTGCCAGCAGGTACTCTGGGGCCAACGTCCTGACTTTC
CDR3aa: CASRYSGANVLTF

j_gene: TRBJ1-2
v_gene: TRBV7-2
d_gene: TRBD1
len: 16
CDR3nt: TGTGCCAGCAGCTTAGGAACCGCCAGAAGAGGGGGCGGCTACACCTTC
CDR3aa: CASSLGTARRGGGYTF

j_gene: TRBJ1-5
v_gene: TRBV12-3/TRBV12-4
d_gene: NA
len: 13
CDR3nt: TGTGCCAGCAGTTTAGGCAGTGATCAGCCCCAGCATTTT
CDR3aa: CASSLGSDQPQHF

j_gene: TRBJ2-3
v_gene: TRBV2
d_gene: NA
len: 15
CDR3nt: TGTGCCAGCACCCTCGACAGAACTAGCACAGATACGCAGTATTTT
CDR3aa: CASTLDRTSTDTQYF

j_gene: TRBJ1-2
v_gene: TRBV6-5
d_gene: TRBD1
len: 13
CDR3nt: TGTGCCAGCAGAACGACAGGGGCCTATGGCTACACCTTC
CDR3aa: CASRTTGAYGYTF

j_gene: TRBJ2-7
v_gene: TRBV28
d_gene: TRBD1
len: 15
CDR3nt: TGTGCCACCACAGCCGGGACAGGGGATGCGTACGAGCAGTACTTC
CDR3aa: CATTAGTGDAYEQYF

j_gene: TRBJ2-6
v_gene: TRBV6-6
d_gene: TRBD2
len: 15
CDR3nt: TGTGCCAGCACCCCTCGGGGGGCTGGGGCCAACGTCCTGACTTTC
CDR3aa: CASTPRGAGANVLTF

j_gene: TRBJ1-2
v_gene: TRBV20-1
d_gene: TRBD1
len: 11
CDR3nt: TGCAGTGCTCAACAGGGGCCCAGCTACACCTTC
CDR3aa: CSAQQGPSYTF

j_gene: TRBJ2-1
v_gene: TRBV3-1/TRBV3-2
d_gene: TRBD2
len: 18
CDR3nt: TGTGCCAGCAGCCAGTGGACTAGCGGGGATAGCTCCTACAATGAGCAGTTCTTC
CDR3aa: CASSQWTSGDSSYNEQFF

j_gene: TRBJ1-2
v_gene: TRBV5-3
d_gene: NA
len: 13
CDR3nt: TGTGCCAGAAGATTCGGGTACGGCTATGGCTACACCTTC
CDR3aa: CARRFGYGYGYTF

j_gene: TRBJ2-7
v_gene: TRBV28
d_gene: NA
len: 12
CDR3nt: TGTGCCAGCACCACAGGCAGCTACGAGCAGTACTTC
CDR3aa: CASTTGSYEQYF

j_gene: TRBJ2-3
v_gene: TRBV19
d_gene: NA
len: 16
CDR3nt: TGTGCCAGTAGTCCACTTGCGGGGGCTAGCACAGATACGCAGTATTTT
CDR3aa: CASSPLAGASTDTQYF

j_gene: TRBJ2-1
v_gene: TRBV18
d_gene: TRBD2
len: 17
CDR3nt: TGTGCCAGCTCACCAGTAACTAGCGGGGGGGGCTACAATGAGCAGTTCTTC
CDR3aa: CASSPVTSGGGYNEQFF

j_gene: TRBJ1-1
v_gene: TRBV19
d_gene: NA
len: 15
CDR3nt: TGTGCCAGTAGTATAGATCCGGGGGTCGGGACTGAAGCTTTCTTT
CDR3aa: CASSIDPGVGTEAFF

j_gene: TRBJ1-1
v_gene: TRBV6-5
d_gene: TRBD1
len: 15
CDR3nt: TGTGCCAGCGGGCTTCGAGGGGTCCAGGGGGCCCGAGCTTTCTTT
CDR3aa: CASGLRGVQGARAFF

j_gene: TRBJ2-2
v_gene: TRBV24-1
d_gene: NA
len: 11
CDR3nt: TGTGCCACCGCAGGGACCGGGGAGCTGTTTTTT
CDR3aa: CATAGTGELFF

j_gene: TRBJ2-5
v_gene: TRBV6-5
d_gene: TRBD2
len: 14
CDR3nt: TGTGCCAGCAGTTACCTGAGCGGGGAAGAGACCCAGTACTTC
CDR3aa: CASSYLSGEETQYF

j_gene: TRBJ1-1
v_gene: TRBV6-5
d_gene: NA
len: 15
CDR3nt: TGTGCCAGCAGTCGGGGTCTGTTCAGGAGCACTGAAGCTTTCTTT
CDR3aa: CASSRGLFRSTEAFF

j_gene: TRBJ1-2
v_gene: TRBV9
d_gene: NA
len: 14
CDR3nt: TGTGCCAGCAGTGGGGCAGATTTTAACTATGGCTACACCTTC
CDR3aa: CASSGADFNYGYTF

j_gene: TRBJ1-5
v_gene: TRBV4-2
d_gene: NA
len: 16
CDR3nt: TGTGCCAGCAGCCAAGATGGCGCAGGGAAATATCAGCCCCAGCATTTT
CDR3aa: CASSQDGAGKYQPQHF

j_gene: TRBJ2-2
v_gene: TRBV4-1
d_gene: NA
len: 15
CDR3nt: TGCGCCAGCAGCCAAGGTCCAAACCGAGTCGGGGAGCTGTTTTTT
CDR3aa: CASSQGPNRVGELFF

j_gene: TRBJ1-2
v_gene: TRBV7-2
d_gene: NA
len: 15
CDR3nt: TGTGCCAGCAGCTTAAGTACAACAATTAACTATGGCTACACCTTC
CDR3aa: CASSLSTTINYGYTF

j_gene: TRBJ1-2
v_gene: TRBV24-1
d_gene: TRBD1
len: 15
CDR3nt: TGTGCCACCAGTGACTCGGGACAGGTGGACTATGGCTACACCTTC
CDR3aa: CATSDSGQVDYGYTF

j_gene: TRBJ2-7
v_gene: TRBV6-4
d_gene: TRBD2
len: 16
CDR3nt: TGTGCCAGCAGTGACTCCTTAGCGGGGGAGGGCTACGAGCAGTACTTC
CDR3aa: CASSDSLAGEGYEQYF

j_gene: TRBJ1-2
v_gene: TRBV2
d_gene: TRBD1
len: 13
CDR3nt: TGTGCCACACAGGGGCTCGGGGACTATGGCTACACCTTC
CDR3aa: CATQGLGDYGYTF

j_gene: TRBJ1-6
v_gene: TRBV6-5
d_gene: NA
len: 14
CDR3nt: TGTGCCAGCAGCCTACAGCAGGGAGGCTCACCCCTCCACTTT
CDR3aa: CASSLQQGGSPLHF

j_gene: TRBJ1-2
v_gene: TRBV6-1
d_gene: NA
len: 13
CDR3nt: TGTGCCAGCAGTGAAGGTTTGAGAGATGGCTACACCTTC
CDR3aa: CASSEGLRDGYTF

j_gene: TRBJ1-2
v_gene: TRBV7-3
d_gene: NA
len: 13
CDR3nt: TGTGCCAGCAGCTGGGCCCACAACTATGGCTACACCTTC
CDR3aa: CASSWAHNYGYTF

j_gene: TRBJ2-3
v_gene: TRBV10-3
d_gene: TRBD2
len: 14
CDR3nt: TGTGCCATCAGGACTAGCGGGGGCACAGATACGCAGTATTTT
CDR3aa: CAIRTSGGTDTQYF